This T cell receptor (beta chain) was observed in a study of T cells in women clearing cervical HPV infection. Sequencing used immunoSEQ multiplex PCR; TCRdb keeps in-frame clones, though not all of them. The repertoire table contains approximately 12,000 clones. The J segment lost 6 bases and the V segment lost 2 bases, leaving 3 bases of the junction unmatched. The CDR3 consists of 13 residues. Looked up from germline, CDR1 is SGHVS and CDR2 is FQNEAQ. Details on this clone: The CDR3 is cut off 3 residues early in the read; its end comes from the germline J gene.

The specimen was blood buffy coat. This chain links TRBV7-8 with TRBJ1-1, with 7 bases lining up with TRBD1. The sequence derives from a woman between 18 and 69 years old with a cervical HPV16 infection that either progressed to CIN3+ or cleared (not recorded which). The part of the CDR3 DNA that was read is TGTGCCAGCAGCTTATACAGGGGTCCTGAA. Residues: CASSLYRGPE. The full CDR3 reads CASSLYRGPEAFF.